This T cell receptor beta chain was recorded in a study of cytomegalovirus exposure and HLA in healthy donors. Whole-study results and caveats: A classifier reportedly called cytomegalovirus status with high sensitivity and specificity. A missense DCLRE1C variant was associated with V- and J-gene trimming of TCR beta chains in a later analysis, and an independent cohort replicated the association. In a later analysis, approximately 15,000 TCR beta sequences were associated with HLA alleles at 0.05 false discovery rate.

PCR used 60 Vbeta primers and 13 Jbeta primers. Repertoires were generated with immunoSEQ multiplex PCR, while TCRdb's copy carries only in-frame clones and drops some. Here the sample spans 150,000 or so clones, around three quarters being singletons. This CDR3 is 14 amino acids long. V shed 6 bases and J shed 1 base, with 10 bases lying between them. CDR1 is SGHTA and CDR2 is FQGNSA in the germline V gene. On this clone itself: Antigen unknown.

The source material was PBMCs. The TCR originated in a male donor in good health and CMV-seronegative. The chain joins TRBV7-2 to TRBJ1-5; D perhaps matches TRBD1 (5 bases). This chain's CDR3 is CASSSDKSNQPQHF. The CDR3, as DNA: TGTGCCAGCAGTTCGGACAAGAGCAATCAGCCCCAGCATTTT.